The 15 T cell receptor beta chains listed next were all sequenced from one sample in a study of Ad26.COV2.S vaccination and SARS-CoV-2 variants. Assay used: immunoSEQ multiplex PCR; TCRdb lists only in-frame clones, some missing. The sample has around 500,000 clones, 80% to 90% seen once; the top ten hold over 1.5%. Treatment here: about 20 received Ad26.COV2.S at low or high dose, single or two shots; several received placebo; per-sample allocation not given. Sample collection was performed on day 63 after the first vaccine or placebo injection. Sequenced material: peripheral blood, taken in a trial of Ad26.COV2.S vaccine versus placebo. These receptors were collected from a person between 18 and 60 years old who received the Ad26.COV2.S COVID-19 vaccine or a placebo.

This clone appeared a single time. V usage is TRBV18 and J usage is TRBJ2-7, with D perhaps matching TRBD2 (6 bases). CDR1 is KGHSH and CDR2 is LQKENI in the germline V gene. Trimming shortened V by 3 bases and J by 7 bases, and 16 bases separated the two germline ends. The CDR3 is 14 amino acids. The CDR3, as DNA: TGTGCCAGCTCACCCCGGCAGGGAGGTTGGGAGCAGTACTTC. Its translation is CASSPRQGGWEQYF.

J is TRBJ2-1 and V is TRBV5-5, with D hard to call. Trimming pared 7 bases from V and 8 bases from J, leaving 10 bases between. Germline V CDR1 and CDR2: SGHKS, YYEKEE (reference sequence). The CDR3 loop spans 11 amino acids. Written as DNA, the CDR3 is TGTGCCAGCGGCCTGATCGATGAGCAGTTCTTC. Translating gives CASGLIDEQFF.

V usage is TRBV5-5 and J usage is TRBJ1-4, with D tentatively TRBD1 (5 bases). The CDR3 has 14 residues. Per germline, CDR1 SGHKS and CDR2 YYEKEE (reference sequence). V lost 2 bases to trimming and J lost 8 bases, with 13 bases between them. CDR3 sequence (DNA): TGTGCCAGCAGCTTAGGGGCAATGGGAGAAAAACTGTTTTTT. As protein: CASSLGAMGEKLFF.

J is TRBJ2-2 and V is TRBV5-1; 12 bases agree with TRBD2. CDR1 and CDR2 from the germline V gene are SGHRS and YFSETQ. This CDR3 comprises 15 residues. V trimming: 4 bases; J trimming: 3 bases; junction bases outside the gene matches: 1. The chain's CDR3 is CASSGTSGHTGELFF. CDR3 coding DNA: TGCGCCAGCAGCGGGACTAGCGGGCACACCGGGGAGCTGTTTTTT. Full variable domain (rest looked up from reference TRBV5-1 and TRBJ2-2): KAGVTQTPRYLIKTRGQQVTLSCSPISGHRSVSWYQQTPGQGLQFLFEYFSETQRNKGNFPGRFSGRQFSNSRSEMNVSTLELGDSALYLCASSGTSGHTGELFFGEGSRLTVL.

This chain joins TRBV4-1 and TRBJ2-7, with unresolved D. From germline, CDR1 is MGHRA and CDR2 YSYEKL. Trimming removed 1 base at V and 0 bases at J, with 13 bases between. The CDR3 totals 16 residues. The CDR3 protein is CASSQGRGTVSYEQYF. CDR3 nucleotides: TGCGCCAGCAGCCAAGGGAGAGGAACGGTCTCCTACGAGCAGTACTTC.

The V and J genes are TRBV3-1 (or the pseudogene TRBV3-2) and TRBJ2-5; TRBD1 is a possible D gene (6 bases). Germline V gives CDR1 LGHDT, CDR2 YNNKEL (reference sequence). V lost 6 bases to trimming and J lost 3 bases, with 8 bases between them. CDR3 length: 12 amino acids. The CDR3 region has the DNA TGTGCCAGCAGTCCAGGGGAAGAGACCCAGTACTTC. It specifies CASSPGEETQYF.

This chain uses TRBV5-1 with TRBJ2-7; no clear D. V was trimmed by 0 bases and J by 1 base, leaving 2 bases between them. CDR1 is SGHRS and CDR2 is YFSETQ in the germline V gene. CDR3 size: 12 residues. This CDR3 is CASSLESYEQYF. In DNA, the CDR3 is TGCGCCAGCAGCTTGGAATCCTACGAGCAGTACTTC.

The sample holds a few counts of this clone. The rearrangement uses TRBV28 and TRBJ2-7; D gene ambiguous. Trimming removed 6 bases at V and 4 bases at J, with 13 bases between. From germline, CDR1 is MDHEN and CDR2 SYDVKM. This CDR3 region has 13 residues. Here the CDR3 reads CASSIMNTYEQYF. Here the CDR3 DNA reads TGTGCCAGCAGCATTATGAACACTTACGAGCAGTACTTC. The variable domain in full, completed from reference TRBV28 and TRBJ2-7, reads DVKVTQSSRYLVKRTGEKVFLECVQDMDHENMFWYRQDPGLGLRLIYFSYDVKMKEKGDIPEGYSVSREKKERFSLILESASTNQTSMYLCASSIMNTYEQYFGPGTRLTVT.

J is TRBJ2-1 and V is TRBV27; 7 nucleotides align to TRBD2. This CDR3 region has 15 residues. J gave up 6 bases and V 6 bases, and 11 bases lay outside the gene matches. Germline V gene lookup returns CDR1 MNHEY and CDR2 SMNVEV (reference sequence). DNA for the CDR3: TGTGCCAGCAGCGTGAGGGCGACTAGCCTCAATGAGCAGTTCTTC. It yields the protein CASSVRATSLNEQFF.

About this clone: Additional DNA sequences in this sample encode the identical CDR3. The chain has TRBV9 and TRBJ1-3; no reliable D call. The CDR3 is made up of 15 amino acids. Trimming took 0 bases from V and 0 from J, leaving 7 bases between them. CDR1 is SGDLS, CDR2 YYNGEE, per germline. CDR3 bases: TGTGCCAGCAGCGTAGTTGGGAGCTCTGGAAACACCATATATTTT. This gives the protein CASSVVGSSGNTIYF.

The table lists this clone with a few counts. CDR3 in amino acids: CASRRTGDYEQYF. The CDR3 nucleotides read TGTGCCAGCCGCCGGACAGGGGACTACGAGCAGTACTTC. The chain couples TRBV6-2 or TRBV6-3 to TRBJ2-7; 9 positions agree with TRBD1. After removal of 8 bases from V and 3 bases from J, the junction contained 5 bases not matched to a gene. Germline V CDR1 and CDR2: MNHEY, SVGEGT. The CDR3 spans 13 residues.

The gene calls are TRBV7-8 and TRBJ1-3; the D gene is possibly TRBD1 (6 bases). Germline CDR1 and CDR2: SGHVS and FQNEAQ. This CDR3 contains 15 residues. V was shortened by 3 bases and J by 0 bases, with 9 bases between the two germline ends. The CDR3 is CASSLDRFSGNTIYF. CDR3 DNA: TGTGCCAGCAGCTTGGACAGATTCTCTGGAAACACCATATATTTT. Looking up the rest from reference TRBV7-8 and TRBJ1-3 gives the full variable domain: GAGVSQSPRYKVAKRGQDVALRCDPISGHVSLFWYQQALGQGPEFLTYFQNEAQLDKSGLPSDRFFAERPEGSVSTLKIQRTQQEDSAVYLCASSLDRFSGNTIYFGEGSWLTVV.

The chain links TRBV6-5 to TRBJ2-7, with 9 bases lining up with TRBD2. This CDR3 contains 15 residues. The trim removed 6 bases at V and 3 bases at J, leaving 9 bases unmatched. Germline CDR1 reads MNHEY; CDR2 reads SVGAGI. CDR3 DNA sequence: TGTGCCAGCAGGGAGACTAGCGGAACGGGCTACGAGCAGTACTTC. It specifies CASRETSGTGYEQYF.

V and J are TRBV29-1 and TRBJ1-2; D call uncertain. The germline V gene encodes CDR1 SQVTM and CDR2 ANQGSEA. Trimming shortened V by 4 bases and J by 4 bases, and 13 bases separated the two germline ends. The CDR3 has 13 amino acids. The CDR3 sequence is CSVGGARGYGYTF. CDR3 nucleotides: TGCAGCGTTGGCGGTGCTCGGGGCTATGGCTACACCTTC. Based on the CDR3 plus reference TRBV29-1 and TRBJ1-2, the full variable domain is SAVISQKPSRDICQRGTSLTIQCQVDSQVTMMFWYRQQPGQSLTLIATANQGSEATYESGFVIDKFPISRPNLTFSTLTVSNMSPEDSSIYLCSVGGARGYGYTFGSGTRLTVV.

The count of this clone is one. J is TRBJ2-1 and V is TRBV19, with 9 bases matching TRBD2. The CDR3 contains 12 residues. CDR1 LNHDA and CDR2 SQIVND come from the germline V gene (reference sequence). V was clipped by 10 bases and J by 8 bases; unmatched bases: 6. The CDR3 sequence is CATEAGGHEQFF. CDR3 coding DNA: TGTGCCACAGAGGCGGGAGGGCATGAGCAGTTCTTC.